The next 21 T cell receptor beta chains were all read from a single sample in a study of OX40 agonist ivuxolimab in advanced cancers. Using immunoSEQ multiplex PCR, the repertoire was profiled, and TCRdb retains in-frame clones only, with some absent. The sample contains roughly 34,000 clones, approximately 84% of which appear only once. The starting material was CD4+ or CD8+ T cells sorted from blood, obtained in a trial of the OX40 agonist ivuxolimab. Receptors originate from an adult with an advanced solid tumor such as melanoma, head and neck, liver or kidney cancer.

This clone qualifies as medium-sized. V and J are TRBV10-2 and TRBJ1-2; the match to TRBD1 covers 10 bases. Germline values: CDR1 WSHSY, CDR2 SAAADI. The CDR3 covers 15 residues. J lost 2 bases, V lost 0 bases, and 0 bases had no gene match. The CDR3 DNA follows: TGCGCCAGCAGTGAGTCGACAGGGGGCAACTATGGCTACACCTTC. Its translation is CASSESTGGNYGYTF.

The rearrangement joins TRBV27 to TRBJ2-1; D possibly corresponds to TRBD2 (6 bases). Germline loops: CDR1 MNHEY, CDR2 SMNVEV (reference sequence). The CDR3 contains 15 residues. Trimming left V 6 bases short and J 4 bases short, with 16 bases between. The CDR3 DNA is TGTGCCAGCAGCGCCGGGACTCCCATTTACAATGAGCAGTTCTTC. Translating it yields CASSAGTPIYNEQFF.

The V gene is TRBV9, the J gene TRBJ1-3; no firm D call. This CDR3 has 15 amino acids. Germline CDR1 and CDR2: SGDLS and YYNGEE. Trimming pared 3 bases from V and 0 bases from J, leaving 10 bases between. CDR3 protein: CASSASGYSGNTIYF. CDR3 in DNA: TGTGCCAGCAGCGCCTCAGGATACTCTGGAAACACCATATATTTT.

The chain combines TRBV21-1 with TRBJ2-7. TRBV21-1 counts as a pseudogene. The CDR3 runs 15 residues. CDR3 bases: TGTGCCAGCAGCAAGTTCGGGCGGTTGAACCACGAGCAGTACTTC. This gives the protein CASSKFGRLNHEQYF.

As regards this clone: The DNA is left out, because the CDR3 cannot be placed on it with certainty; the CDR3 is given as TCRdb lists it. V usage is TRBV13 and J usage is TRBJ2-1; TRBD2 was called by the table and not checked on the DNA. CDR1 and CDR2 from the germline V gene are PRHDT and FYEKMQ (reference sequence). Termini included, the CDR3 measures 17 amino acids. The CDR3 loop is CASSSPLQRGDYNEQFF.

A few counts support this clone. The V gene is TRBV7-6, the J gene TRBJ2-5; TRBD2 might be the D (6 bases). Trimming stripped 4 bases from V and 1 base from J, with 13 bases between. The V gene's germline CDR1 is SGHVS and CDR2 FNYEAQ. This CDR3 has 15 residues. CDR3 sequence reads: CASSWIRGSQETQYF. The CDR3 region has the DNA TGTGCCAGCAGCTGGATTCGGGGGTCCCAAGAGACCCAGTACTTC.

The chain is built from TRBV2 and TRBJ2-1; 10 bases are shared with TRBD2. Germline values: CDR1 SNHLY, CDR2 FYNNEI. The CDR3 runs 15 residues. V gave up 3 bases and J gave up 2 bases; unmatched junction bases: 1. CDR3 amino acids: CASSDSGGTYNEQFF. DNA for the CDR3: TGTGCCAGCAGTGATAGCGGGGGGACCTACAATGAGCAGTTCTTC.

The chain carries TRBV5-8 and TRBJ2-3; TRBD1 matches 11 bases. This CDR3 has 16 amino acids. The junction had 9 bases not matched to a gene; V was cut back by 4 bases and J by 5 bases. Germline-derived CDR1 and CDR2 are SGHTS and YDEGEE. Here the CDR3 reads CASSPGQGALRDTQYF. The CDR3 coding sequence is TGTGCCAGCAGCCCCGGACAGGGGGCGCTTAGAGATACGCAGTATTTT. Looking up the rest from reference TRBV5-8 and TRBJ2-3 gives the full variable domain: EAGVTQSPTHLIKTRGQQATLRCSPISGHTSVYWYQQALGLGLQFLLWYDEGEERNRGNFPPRFSGRQFPNYSSELNVNALELEDSALYLCASSPGQGALRDTQYFGPGTRLTVL.

This clone was found a few times. The V and J genes are TRBV28 and TRBJ2-2, with 8 bases matching TRBD1. The CDR3 is 16 residues long. CDR1 is MDHEN and CDR2 is SYDVKM in the germline V gene. The junction had 5 bases not matched to a gene; V was cut back by 1 base and J by 4 bases. The CDR3, as DNA: TGTGCCAGCAGTTTATTGGACAGGGCGACCACCGGGGAGCTGTTTTTT. This sequence encodes CASSLLDRATTGELFF.

The gene calls are TRBV7-7 and TRBJ2-5, with 8 bases identical to TRBD2. Per the germline V gene, CDR1 is SSHAT and CDR2 is FNYEAQ (reference sequence). After removal of 1 base from V and 4 bases from J, the junction contained 5 bases not matched to a gene. The CDR3 is 15 residues long. The CDR3 sequence is CASSLDGGVGETQYF. The CDR3 bases are TGTGCCAGCAGCTTAGACGGGGGGGTTGGAGAGACCCAGTACTTC. Drawing the rest from reference TRBV7-7 and TRBJ2-5, the complete variable domain is GAGVSQSPRYKVTKRGQDVTLRCDPISSHATLYWYQQALGQGPEFLTYFNYEAQPDKSGLPSDRFSAERPEGSISTLTIQRTEQRDSAMYRCASSLDGGVGETQYFGPGTRLLVL.

As concerns this clone: An end of the junction does not agree with germline; a read error may underlie this. The chain combines TRBV28 with TRBJ1-1; D gene unclear. This CDR3 spans 12 amino acids. Germline CDR1 and CDR2: MDHEN and SYDVKM. The CDR3 nucleotides are TGTGCCAGCAGTCAAGGGAACGCTGAAGCTTTCTTT. This gives the protein CASSQGNAEAFF. Variable domain in full (rest from reference TRBV28 and TRBJ1-1): DVKVTQSSRYLVKRTGEKVFLECVQDMDHENMFWYRQDPGLGLRLIYFSYDVKMKEKGDIPEGYSVSREKKERFSLILESASTNQTSMYLCASSQGNAEAFFGQGTRLTVV.

The chain is built from TRBV4-2 and TRBJ2-1; 8 nucleotides align to TRBD2. Germline loops: CDR1 LGHNA, CDR2 YNFKEQ. J gave up 4 bases and V 0 bases, and 8 bases lay outside the gene matches. CDR3 size: 17 residues. The CDR3 loop is CASSQEPLAGLYNEQFF. CDR3 bases: TGTGCCAGCAGCCAAGAACCCCTAGCGGGTCTTTACAATGAGCAGTTCTTC.

This clone has more than one count but fewer than ten. The CDR3 region has the DNA TGTGCCAGCAGCTTGGACCTCGGCTCCTACAATGAGCAGTTCTTC. Amino acid sequence: CASSLDLGSYNEQFF. V and J are TRBV5-4 and TRBJ2-1, with D hard to call. The germline V gene has CDR1 SGHNT and CDR2 YYREEE (reference sequence). The CDR3 extends over 15 amino acids. Trimming cost V 0 bases and J 0 bases, with 7 bases left between them.

In its sample, this clone was seen once. V is TRBV11-2 and J is TRBJ1-1; D uncertain. Germline CDR1 SGHAT, CDR2 FQNNGV. CDR3 length equals 16 residues. Trimming left V 5 bases short and J 0 bases short, with 16 bases between. The CDR3 loop reads CASSPGSWKMNTEAFF. Written as DNA, the CDR3 is TGTGCCAGCAGCCCCGGAAGTTGGAAGATGAACACTGAAGCTTTCTTT. The full variable domain, completed using reference TRBV11-2 and TRBJ1-1, is EAGVAQSPRYKIIEKRQSVAFWCNPISGHATLYWYQQILGQGPKLLIQFQNNGVVDDSQLPKDRFSAERLKGVDSTLKIQPAKLEDSAVYLCASSPGSWKMNTEAFFGQGTRLTVV.

The chain is built from TRBV10-3 and TRBJ2-3; 7 bases align to TRBD1. The germline CDR1 and CDR2 sequences are ENHRY and SYGVKD. The length of the CDR3 is 15 residues. Unmatched junction bases numbered 14, after V lost 6 bases and J lost 8 bases. Here the CDR3 reads CAISNSGTGEGTQYF. The CDR3 region has the DNA TGTGCCATCAGCAACTCCGGAACAGGGGAAGGTACGCAGTATTTT.

The gene calls are TRBV27 and TRBJ2-7; TRBD2 agrees at 13 bases. The CDR3 spans 16 residues. The germline V gene encodes CDR1 MNHEY and CDR2 SMNVEV (reference sequence). V shed 2 bases, J shed 3 bases, and the junction held 4 bases outside the gene matches. This CDR3 reads CASSLTRLAGGYEQYF. The CDR3 region has the DNA TGTGCCAGCAGTTTAACCCGACTAGCGGGAGGCTACGAGCAGTACTTC.

The rearrangement links TRBV6-1 to TRBJ1-6; 9 positions match TRBD1. The CDR3 contains 15 residues. CDR1 and CDR2 (germline): MNHNS, SASEGT. V lost 4 bases, J lost 7 bases, and 5 bases stayed unmatched. The CDR3 region is CASSVGTGWNSPLHF. The CDR3 DNA follows: TGTGCCAGCAGTGTTGGGACAGGGTGGAATTCACCCCTCCACTTT.

CDR3: CASSGQNHYGYTF. DNA for the CDR3: TGTGCCAGTAGTGGACAGAATCACTATGGCTACACCTTC. V and J are TRBV19 and TRBJ1-2; the D gene is possibly TRBD1 (6 bases). With 5 bases removed from V and 3 bases from J, the gap between germline ends came to 10 bases. CDR3 length equals 13 residues. Germline V gene lookup returns CDR1 LNHDA and CDR2 SQIVND (reference sequence).

The chain recombines TRBV5-4 with TRBJ2-2; 7 bases are a match to TRBD2. Germline assignment: CDR1 SGHNT and CDR2 YYREEE (reference sequence). The V segment lost 0 bases and the J segment 2 bases; nucleotides outside the gene matches: 4. This CDR3 region has 16 residues. As DNA, the CDR3 is TGTGCCAGCAGCTTGGGGTCTAGCGGAAACACCGGGGAGCTGTTTTTT. It yields the protein CASSLGSSGNTGELFF. The full variable domain, with the rest looked up from reference TRBV5-4 and TRBJ2-2, is ETGVTQSPTHLIKTRGQQVTLRCSSQSGHNTVSWYQQALGQGPQFIFQYYREEENGRGNFPPRFSGLQFPNYSSELNVNALELDDSALYLCASSLGSSGNTGELFFGEGSRLTVL.

Ten or more counts support this clone. The chain employs TRBV7-3 and TRBJ2-3; D unclear. The germline CDR1 and CDR2 sequences are SGHTA and FQGTGA. This CDR3 spans 14 amino acids. V gave up 5 bases and J gave up 1 base, with 10 bases separating them. DNA for the CDR3: TGTGCCAGCAGCGCCACTCTGGGCACAGATACGCAGTATTTT. Translated: CASSATLGTDTQYF.

The chain has TRBV13 and TRBJ2-7; D perhaps matches TRBD2 (5 bases). The V gene lost 5 bases and the J gene lost 2 bases, with 16 bases spanning the gap. Looked up from germline, CDR1 is PRHDT and CDR2 is FYEKMQ (reference sequence). The CDR3 is 15 residues long. The CDR3 region is CASSRTRVDPYEQYF. CDR3 DNA: TGTGCCAGCAGCCGTACTAGGGTGGACCCCTACGAGCAGTACTTC. Using reference TRBV13 and TRBJ2-7 for the parts outside the CDR3, the full variable domain is AAGVIQSPRHLIKEKRETATLKCYPIPRHDTVYWYQQGPGQDPQFLISFYEKMQSDKGSIPDRFSAQQFSDYHSELNMSSLELGDSALYFCASSRTRVDPYEQYFGPGTRLTVT.